A single TCR beta chain is shown here with its context. Trimming removed 5 bases at V and 9 bases at J, with 10 bases between. Germline-derived CDR1 and CDR2 are LNHDA and SQIVND (reference sequence). CDR3 length equals 11 residues. The record originates from a study of blood T cell repertoires in COVID-19. Study-wide context: Sites in the United States, Italy and Spain provided acute and convalescent COVID-19 samples. Sample material is recorded as cDNA or gDNA derived from T cells, B-cell-depleted T cells, or PBMCs.

Authors' methods: Estimation of nucleated cell counts relied on the amplification of reference gene primers. Method: immunoSEQ multiplex PCR; TCRdb's copy keeps in-frame clones and lacks some. V and J calls and clone size come straight from that table; D and trimming were deduced from the DNA. The sample holds more than 110,000 clones, 75% to 80% seen once. Cohorts were based on clinical histories the participants reported. This TCR was recovered from a woman between 50 and 59 years old who had recovered from COVID-19. Material: PBMCs or T cells enriched from blood (not recorded which). The V call is TRBV19, the J call TRBJ1-2; D gene unclear. As DNA, the CDR3 is TGTGCCAGTAGTGTTGGAGGACGCTACACCTTC. This translates into CASSVGGRYTF.